This T cell receptor (beta chain) was retrieved from a study of human T cells and chemical hapten exposure. The V gene's germline CDR1 is GTSNPN and CDR2 SVGIG (reference sequence). This CDR3 comprises 13 residues. Between the trimmed V and J ends, which lost 1 base and 5 bases, there was a span of 12 bases. This clonotype was observed a single time. One base away lies a much larger clone, so this may be a sequencing read error. Specified time point: pre-sensitization, week 0. Stated treatment: therapeutic diphenylcyclopropenone sensitization with weekly scalp DPC. Library construction involved attaching unique molecular identifiers to individual cDNA molecules, which allowed quantitative, reproducible TCR counting. MiXCR, run by TCRdb on the RACE reads, gives a single entry per CDR3 protein. This sample yields tens of thousands of distinct CDR3 sequences, of which 9.5% to 15% are seen a single time; 5.7% belongs to the top ten.

The V gene is TRBV30, the J gene TRBJ2-7, with D maybe TRBD2 (6 bases). The source was whole blood, collected in connection with sensitization to the hapten diphenylcyclopropenone (DPC). This sequence was found in a woman between 25 and 40 years old with alopecia areata. Some clones in this sample may be carry-over from other donors' samples. The CDR3 reads CAWSADGGNEQYF. In DNA form, the CDR3 reads TGTGCCTGGAGTGCAGACGGGGGAAACGAGCAGTACTTC.